This paragraph reports one T cell receptor (beta chain). What it recognizes is unknown. The source of the sample is a study of T cell repertoires and Cas9 in healthy adults. Repertoires were generated with immunoSEQ multiplex PCR, while TCRdb's copy carries only in-frame clones and drops some. Here the sample spans about 22,000 clones, roughly nine tenths being singletons. Broader study findings: In vitro, SpCas9-reactive Tregs were reported to curb effector T cell proliferation and function.

CDR1 is MDHEN, CDR2 SYDVKM, per germline. CDR3 length: 14 amino acids. V dropped 8 bases and J dropped 6; count of bases not matched to a gene: 2. The chain employs TRBV28 and TRBJ2-1, with 15 positions matching TRBD2. The specimen sequenced was CD4+ effector T cells (CD127+, CD25-, CD137-, CD154-) from PBMCs; culture status not recorded. The sequence derives from a human donor in good health. CDR3 sequence (DNA): TGTGCCAGCGCGGGACTAGCGGGAGGCAATGAGCAGTTCTTC. It encodes CASAGLAGGNEQFF.